Below, 17 T cell receptor beta chains from the same sample are listed, as sequenced in a study of cytomegalovirus exposure and HLA in healthy donors. TCRdb keeps only in-frame clones here, not all; method: immunoSEQ multiplex PCR. The data contain 100,000 to 150,000 clones, around 94% of them singletons. Sequenced sample: PBMCs. All receptors come from a woman in her late teens or twenties in good health and CMV-seronegative.

The CDR3 region has the DNA TGCAGCGTCGTACTAGCGGGGGGGCGTTATTATGAGCAGTTCTTC. This encodes CSVVLAGGRYYEQFF. This chain connects TRBV29-1 to TRBJ2-1; TRBD2 aligns across 13 bases. V gave up 6 bases and J gave up 8 bases; unmatched junction bases: 10. CDR3 length: 15 residues. CDR1 and CDR2 from the germline V gene are SQVTM and ANQGSEA.

The chain has TRBV11-2 and TRBJ1-2, with 7 bases matching TRBD1. Germline V gene lookup returns CDR1 SGHAT and CDR2 FQNNGV. V dropped 5 bases and J dropped 4; count of bases not matched to a gene: 7. The CDR3 has 14 amino acids. In DNA, the CDR3 is TGTGCCAGCAGCGTCTCCGGGACAGCCTATGGCTACACCTTC. This codes for CASSVSGTAYGYTF.

The chain employs TRBV15 and TRBJ1-2; possible D gene TRBD1, 5 bases. The germline V gene encodes CDR1 LNHNV and CDR2 YYDKDF (reference sequence). The CDR3 sequence is 14 residues long. Trimming pared 3 bases from V and 4 bases from J, leaving 12 bases between. CDR3 residues: CATSRADSTYGYTF. Written as DNA, the CDR3 is TGTGCCACCAGCAGGGCAGACAGTACCTATGGCTACACCTTC.

This chain uses TRBV5-4 with TRBJ2-3; D is unclear. The germline V and J ends were trimmed by 2 bases and 0 bases, with 10 bases remaining between them. The CDR3 runs to 15 residues. In germline, CDR1 is SGHNT, CDR2 YYREEE (reference sequence). The CDR3 sequence is CASSFGSDSTDTQYF. The CDR3 DNA reads TGTGCCAGCAGCTTTGGAAGCGACAGCACAGATACGCAGTATTTT.

As DNA, the CDR3 is TGTGCCAGCAGTTTAAACACCCGGGGCCTCGGGGGTTACGAGCAGTACTTC. This sequence encodes CASSLNTRGLGGYEQYF. The V and J genes are TRBV27 and TRBJ2-7, with D perhaps matching TRBD2 (6 bases). Trimming removed 2 bases at V and 4 bases at J, with 21 bases between. This CDR3 comprises 17 residues. The germline CDR1 and CDR2 sequences are MNHEY and SMNVEV (reference sequence).

The CDR3: CSVVGGEKVFF. In nucleotides, the CDR3 is TGCAGCGTTGTTGGGGGGGAAAAGGTGTTTTTT. The rearrangement links TRBV29-1 to TRBJ1-4, with a weak D call TRBD1 (5 bases). Per the germline V gene, CDR1 is SQVTM and CDR2 is ANQGSEA. Between the trimmed V and J ends, which lost 4 bases and 15 bases, there was a span of 15 bases. The CDR3 has 11 residues.

The rearrangement uses TRBV6-6 and TRBJ2-7, with 9 nucleotides matching TRBD2. After removal of 3 bases from V and 2 bases from J, the junction contained 2 bases not matched to a gene. The CDR3 has 14 amino acids. Germline loops: CDR1 MNHNY, CDR2 SVGAGI (reference sequence). CDR3 in DNA: TGTGCCAGCAGTTATTCTAGCGGGACCTACGAGCAGTACTTC. Protein sequence: CASSYSSGTYEQYF.

The rearrangement links TRBV11-2 to TRBJ1-4; 8 nucleotides line up with TRBD1. Germline-derived CDR1 and CDR2 are SGHAT and FQNNGV. Trimming at V came to 5 bases and at J to 8 bases, leaving 7 bases not matched to a gene. The CDR3 runs to 14 residues. CDR3 residues: CASSRGTGNEKLFF. In DNA, the CDR3 is TGTGCCAGCAGCCGCGGGACAGGAAACGAAAAACTGTTTTTT.

The chain employs TRBV5-4 and TRBJ2-1; the D gene is possibly TRBD2 (5 bases). Trimming removed 2 bases from V and 10 bases from J, with 13 bases in between. The CDR3 contains 13 residues. Looked up from germline, CDR1 is SGHNT and CDR2 is YYREEE (reference sequence). The DNA of the CDR3 is TGTGCCAGCAGCTTTCTTCTAGCAAGAGAGCAGTTCTTC. Translation: CASSFLLAREQFF.

This clone was counted a single time. CDR3 DNA sequence: TGTGCCTGGAGGAATAAAGGGGCGGATATTCAGTACTTC. It yields the protein CAWRNKGADIQYF. The rearrangement links TRBV30 to TRBJ2-4; maybe TRBD1 (5 bases). This CDR3 has 13 residues. CDR1 GTSNPN and CDR2 SVGIG come from the germline V gene (reference sequence). Trimming took off 3 bases at V and 10 bases at J, with 16 bases between the two ends.

This chain joins TRBV9 and TRBJ1-2; the D is unclear. Trimming pared 4 bases from V and 2 bases from J, leaving 3 bases between. The CDR3 has 11 residues. Germline assignment: CDR1 SGDLS and CDR2 YYNGEE. The CDR3 sequence is CASSSNYGYTF. CDR3 nucleotide sequence: TGTGCCAGCAGCTCGAACTATGGCTACACCTTC.

The J gene is TRBJ2-5, the V gene TRBV15; TRBD2 agrees at 8 bases. In germline, CDR1 is LNHNV, CDR2 YYDKDF (reference sequence). V lost 1 base and J lost 4; bases outside the gene matches: 5. This CDR3 region has 15 residues. CDR3 nucleotide sequence: TGTGCCACCAGCAGAGGAGGAACTAGCGGAGAGACCCAGTACTTC. Protein: CATSRGGTSGETQYF.

With regard to this clone: One end of the junction is discordant with germline, which a read error may explain. Here the CDR3 reads CSVEDWTVGYGYTF. As DNA, the CDR3 is TGCAGCGTGGAAGACTGGACAGTCGGGTATGGCTACACCTTC. The genes are TRBV29-1 and TRBJ1-2; TRBD1 might be the D (6 bases). This CDR3 is 14 amino acids long. From germline, CDR1 is SQVTM and CDR2 ANQGSEA.

This chain connects TRBV5-8 to TRBJ1-5; the match to TRBD1 covers 7 bases. This CDR3 is built from 15 residues. CDR1 is SGHTS, CDR2 YDEGEE, per germline. The trim removed 4 bases at V and 6 bases at J, leaving 10 bases unmatched. The CDR3 nucleotides are TGTGCCAGCAGCCAAAACAGGGGATCGGGTCAGCCCCAGCATTTT. Translation: CASSQNRGSGQPQHF.

The chain recombines TRBV9 with TRBJ1-1, with D perhaps matching TRBD1 (5 bases). There are 13 residues in the CDR3. Germline-derived CDR1 and CDR2 are SGDLS and YYNGEE. Trimming removed 3 bases at V and 4 bases at J, with 10 bases between. The CDR3 spells CASSALRGTEAFF. CDR3 nucleotides: TGTGCCAGCAGCGCCTTAAGGGGCACTGAAGCTTTCTTT. Drawing the rest from reference TRBV9 and TRBJ1-1, the complete variable domain is DSGVTQTPKHLITATGQRVTLRCSPRSGDLSVYWYQQSLDQGLQFLIQYYNGEERAKGNILERFSAQQFPDLHSELNLSSLELGDSALYFCASSALRGTEAFFGQGTRLTVV.

The chain recombines TRBV27 with TRBJ2-7, with 7 bases that match TRBD1. Germline loops: CDR1 MNHEY, CDR2 SMNVEV (reference sequence). The CDR3 has 13 residues. Trimming removed 8 bases from V and 3 bases from J; junction bases left unmatched: 7. CDR3 region: CASGRQGNYEQYF. DNA for the CDR3: TGTGCCAGCGGGCGACAGGGAAACTACGAGCAGTACTTC.

As DNA, the CDR3 is TGTGCCAGCAGTCCACAGGGTTCAGGACAGCCCCAGCATTTT. Amino acid sequence: CASSPQGSGQPQHF. The gene calls are TRBV27 and TRBJ1-5; D possibly corresponds to TRBD1 (6 bases). From germline, CDR1 is MNHEY and CDR2 SMNVEV (reference sequence). The V end lost 5 bases, the J end lost 7 bases, and 15 bases lay between the germline ends. The CDR3 is 14 amino acids.